Presented here are 9 T cell receptor beta chains from one specimen sequenced in a study of monozygotic twins with inflammatory bowel disease. Using the 5' RACE reads, TCRdb records one entry per CDR3 protein without DNA. In all, the sample yields some 330,000 distinct CDR3 sequences. Input material: blood. These TCRs come from a human donor with ulcerative colitis or Crohn's disease, or a healthy co-twin of an affected twin (not recorded which).

CDR3 amino acids: CASSPRLLYEQYF. The chain carries TRBV12-3 or TRBV12-4 and TRBJ2-7. This CDR3 comprises 13 residues.

The gene calls are TRBV6-5 and TRBJ2-3. This CDR3 has 12 residues. Germline CDR1 reads MNHEY; CDR2 reads SVGAGI. The CDR3 spells CASSESPDTQYF.

V is TRBV24-1 and J is TRBJ2-1; as DNA is missing, the TRBD1 call by TCRdb cannot be tested. Germline V CDR1 and CDR2: KGHDR, SFDVKD. This CDR3 spans 12 amino acids. CDR3 region: CATEGGQVRQFF.

The chain combines TRBV5-1 with TRBJ1-2; TCRdb returns TRBD1, unconfirmable since there is no DNA. Germline CDR1 is SGHRS and CDR2 is YFSETQ. The CDR3 spans 17 residues. The CDR3 loop is CASSATGTAGANYGYTF.

The genes are TRBV18 and TRBJ1-2. The length of the CDR3 is 16 residues. The germline V gene has CDR1 KGHSH and CDR2 LQKENI. CDR3 sequence: CASSVSPGLKIYGYTF.

CDR3 residues: CASSSPGPPTGELFF. The gene calls are TRBV11-3 and TRBJ2-2; TCRdb returns TRBD1, unconfirmable since there is no DNA. This CDR3 contains 15 residues. Germline lookup yields CDR1 SGHNT and CDR2 YENEEA. Full variable domain (missing parts from reference TRBV11-3 and TRBJ2-2): EAGVVQSPRYKIIEKKQPVAFWCNPISGHNTLYWYLQNLGQGPELLIRYENEEAVDDSQLPKDRFSAERLKGVDSTLKIQPAELGDSAVYLCASSSPGPPTGELFFGEGSRLTVL.

CDR3 sequence reads: CAISAGSGTEAFF. The chain uses TRBV10-3 and TRBJ1-1; TCRdb designates TRBD1, a call that cannot be tested without DNA. This CDR3 has 13 residues. CDR1 is ENHRY, CDR2 SYGVKD, per germline.

J is TRBJ2-3 and V is TRBV12-3 or TRBV12-4; TCRdb lists TRBD1, though no DNA is available to test this call. CDR3 length equals 16 residues. CDR3: CASSLQTGAITDTQYF.

This sequence joins TRBV28 and TRBJ2-7; TCRdb lists TRBD2, though no DNA is available to test this call. The CDR3 covers 12 residues. CDR1 MDHEN and CDR2 SYDVKM come from the germline V gene. The CDR3 loop is CASRGPVGEQYF.